Presented here are 4 T cell receptor beta chains from one specimen sequenced in a study of blood T cells in healthy people across ages. With a J-beta primer mix and a sample-barcoded 5' primer, a second PCR ran roughly 6 to 11 cycles. TCRdb analysed the 5' RACE reads with MiXCR anew, one entry per CDR3 protein. The sample yields about 400,000 distinct CDR3 sequences, about 55% seen once. Sequencing was performed on blood. These receptors were collected from a man between 60 and 75 years old in good health.

The gene calls are TRBV7-2 and TRBJ1-2; 10 nucleotides line up with TRBD1. The V and J ends lost 5 bases and 5 bases, in that order; junction bases with no gene match: 11. Germline V gene sequence: CDR1 SGHTA, CDR2 FQGNSA. This CDR3 region has 16 residues. CDR3 protein: CASSPRGQGDFYGYTF. CDR3 DNA sequence: TGTGCCAGCAGCCCACGAGGACAGGGGGATTTTTATGGCTACACCTTC.

The chain links TRBV29-1 to TRBJ2-7; perhaps D is TRBD1 or TRBD2 (5 bases each). The end of the DNA is better explained by TRBJ2-5, so the J call may be wrong. The length of the CDR3 is 11 residues. Germline CDR1 SQVTM, CDR2 ANQGSEA. The CDR3 coding sequence is TGCAGCGTTGTCGAGGGGGAGACCCAGTACTTC. Amino acids: CSVVEGETQYF.

The V call is TRBV7-2, the J call TRBJ2-3, with D hard to call. The CDR3 covers 13 residues. Trimming shortened V by 5 bases and J by 2 bases, and 8 bases separated the two germline ends. Germline CDR1 reads SGHTA; CDR2 reads FQGNSA. The CDR3 DNA reads TGTGCCAGCAGCCAGCCTTCCACAGATACGCAGTATTTT. Protein sequence: CASSQPSTDTQYF.

Of note for this clonotype: Since a much larger clone is just one base distant, this may be a read error. V is TRBV7-2 and J is TRBJ2-4; possibly TRBD1 or TRBD2 for D (7 bases each). The CDR3 has 13 residues. V lost 5 bases, J lost 15 bases, and 20 bases lay in between. From germline, CDR1 is SGHTA and CDR2 FQGNSA. The CDR3 DNA is TGTGCCAGCAGCCAGGGGGGGGTCTCGGAGCGGTACTTC. Its translation: CASSQGGVSERYF.